The 24 T cell receptor beta chains in this list originate from one sample, sequenced in a study of blood T cell repertoires in COVID-19. Data came from immunoSEQ multiplex PCR; TCRdb stores just in-frame clones and leaves some out. The top ten hold about 11% of the sample, which has around 150,000 clones, over 75% seen once. The sample was peripheral blood. The receptors stem from a human donor in a cohort sampled during active COVID-19.

This rearrangement joins TRBV6-5 to TRBJ1-2; 10 bases map to TRBD1. Trimming took 5 bases from V and 8 from J; bases not matched to a gene: 2. In germline, CDR1 is MNHEY, CDR2 SVGAGI. CDR3 size: 12 residues. DNA for the CDR3: TGTGCCAGCAGTAAGACAGGGGGCGGCTACACCTTC. This sequence encodes CASSKTGGGYTF.

The CDR3 region has the DNA TGTGCCAGCAGTTTAATTGTGGGAGGCGAGCAGTACTTC. Amino acids: CASSLIVGGEQYF. The chain carries TRBV12-3 or TRBV12-4 and TRBJ2-7, with D possibly TRBD2 on 6 matching bases. V dropped 2 bases and J dropped 6 bases, with 11 bases sitting between them. CDR3 size: 13 residues.

The J gene is TRBJ1-4, the V gene TRBV4-1, with TRBD1 as a possible D gene (5 bases). The CDR3 runs 16 residues. Germline values: CDR1 MGHRA, CDR2 YSYEKL. The germline V and J ends were trimmed by 0 bases and 5 bases, with 13 bases remaining between them. The CDR3 DNA reads TGCGCCAGCAGCCAAGATGGGTCAGGGCGGAATGAAAAACTGTTTTTT. Encoded protein: CASSQDGSGRNEKLFF.

This chain uses TRBV14 with TRBJ1-1; D not certain. CDR1 and CDR2 (germline): SGHDN, FVKESK. The CDR3 runs 11 residues. Trimming cost V 4 bases and J 10 bases, with 10 bases left between them. CDR3 sequence reads: CASSPGFGAFF. Written as DNA, the CDR3 is TGTGCCAGCAGCCCGGGATTTGGAGCTTTCTTT.

The V call is TRBV7-2, the J call TRBJ1-6; TRBD1 matches 8 bases. V shed 6 bases and J 10 bases; nucleotides not matched to a gene: 5. This CDR3 has 13 amino acids. Germline lookup yields CDR1 SGHTA and CDR2 FQGNSA. The CDR3 DNA sequence: TGTGCCAGCAGAGATACAGGGGGGTCACCCCTCCACTTT. Translated, it gives CASRDTGGSPLHF.

This chain uses TRBV4-1 with TRBJ2-1; TRBD2 might be the D (5 bases). V lost 1 base and J 13 bases, leaving 8 bases between the germline ends. There are 11 residues in the CDR3. Germline lookup yields CDR1 MGHRA and CDR2 YSYEKL. The CDR3 DNA sequence: TGCGCCAGCAGCCAAGGTCTAGCTCAGTTCTTC. The encoded protein is CASSQGLAQFF.

The CDR3 DNA sequence: TGTGCCACCAGTGGTTCTACCAATGAGCAGTTCTTC. Translated: CATSGSTNEQFF. The chain carries TRBV24-1 and TRBJ2-1; D remains unclear. Germline loops: CDR1 KGHDR, CDR2 SFDVKD. Trimming shortened V by 5 bases and J by 6 bases, and 7 bases separated the two germline ends. The CDR3 extends over 12 amino acids.

The rearrangement uses TRBV3-1 (or the pseudogene TRBV3-2) and TRBJ1-6, with D perhaps matching TRBD1 (6 bases). The CDR3 is made up of 17 amino acids. V dropped 3 bases and J dropped 12 bases, with 24 bases sitting between them. Germline V lookup: CDR1 LGHDT, CDR2 YNNKEL (reference sequence). The CDR3 spells CASSQDRSIFLERPLHF. The CDR3 DNA sequence: TGTGCCAGCAGCCAGGACAGATCGATCTTCCTCGAAAGACCCCTCCACTTT.

The genes are TRBV27 and TRBJ1-5; D might be TRBD1 (5 bases). From germline, CDR1 is MNHEY and CDR2 SMNVEV (reference sequence). Trimming stripped 4 bases from V and 2 bases from J, with 12 bases between. The length of the CDR3 is 15 residues. This CDR3 is CASSSMGRGNQPQHF. For the CDR3, the DNA is TGTGCCAGCAGTTCTATGGGCAGGGGCAATCAGCCCCAGCATTTT.

The genes are TRBV5-1 and TRBJ2-1; a possible D gene is TRBD2 (6 bases). The CDR3 loop spans 16 amino acids. CDR1 SGHRS and CDR2 YFSETQ come from the germline V gene. V lost 4 bases, J lost 7 bases, and 21 bases lay in between. The CDR3, as DNA: TGCGCCAGCAGCCCCGCTCCGGGAGTGAATAGTAATGAGCAGTTCTTC. It specifies CASSPAPGVNSNEQFF.

The V and J genes are TRBV6-4 and TRBJ1-6; 8 nucleotides agree with TRBD1. Germline V CDR1 and CDR2: MRHNA, SNTAGT. This CDR3 region has 14 residues. J gave up 8 bases and V 4 bases, and 4 bases lay outside the gene matches. CDR3 bases: TGTGCCAGCAGTGCCGACAGGGGAGATTCACCCCTCCACTTT. This codes for CASSADRGDSPLHF.

The chain recombines TRBV19 with TRBJ2-1; D might be TRBD2 (5 bases). The CDR3 has 13 residues. Trimming left V 8 bases short and J 4 bases short, with 12 bases between. Germline V gene sequence: CDR1 LNHDA, CDR2 SQIVND (reference sequence). Here the CDR3 reads CASGPRDYNEQFF. The CDR3 nucleotides are TGTGCCAGTGGGCCCCGGGATTACAATGAGCAGTTCTTC.

The rearrangement uses TRBV9 and TRBJ1-1, with no clear D. V gave up 4 bases and J gave up 3 bases, with 16 bases separating them. The CDR3 loop spans 15 amino acids. CDR1 and CDR2 (germline): SGDLS, YYNGEE. The CDR3 nucleotides read TGTGCCAGCAGCTCCCTCGTGAACGGGGACACTGAAGCTTTCTTT. Its protein is CASSSLVNGDTEAFF.

This chain uses TRBV19 with TRBJ1-5; 9 bases are shared with TRBD1. CDR3 length: 21 amino acids. The germline CDR1 and CDR2 sequences are LNHDA and SQIVND (reference sequence). Trimming took 8 bases from V and 2 from J; bases not matched to a gene: 25. CDR3 coding DNA: TGTGCCAGTGGAAGTTTTATTTACAGGGGGCAAGTTGTTCGGGGCAATCAGCCCCAGCATTTT. Residues: CASGSFIYRGQVVRGNQPQHF. Filled out from reference TRBV19 and TRBJ1-5, the complete variable domain reads DGGITQSPKYLFRKEGQNVTLSCEQNLNHDAMYWYRQDPGQGLRLIYYSQIVNDFQKGDIAEGYSVSREKKESFPLTVTSAQKNPTAFYLCASGSFIYRGQVVRGNQPQHFGDGTRLSIL.

This clone appeared once. The V gene is TRBV7-9, the J gene TRBJ1-6; perhaps TRBD1 as D (6 bases). This CDR3 comprises 14 residues. The germline V and J ends were trimmed by 3 bases and 8 bases, with 11 bases remaining between them. Per the germline V gene, CDR1 is SEHNR and CDR2 is FQNEAQ (reference sequence). The chain's CDR3 is CASSFPDSYSPLHF. The CDR3 coding sequence is TGTGCCAGCAGCTTCCCGGACAGCTATTCACCCCTCCACTTT.

The rearrangement joins TRBV2 to TRBJ2-7; TRBD1 aligns across 9 bases. The J segment lost 2 bases and the V segment lost 6 bases, leaving 5 bases of the junction unmatched. This CDR3 region has 14 residues. Germline loops: CDR1 SNHLY, CDR2 FYNNEI. The CDR3 coding sequence is TGTGCCAGCAGGCCGGGACAGGGACCCTACGAGCAGTACTTC. Protein sequence: CASRPGQGPYEQYF.

CDR3: CASSAGTAYNEQFF. The CDR3 DNA reads TGTGCCAGCAGTGCCGGGACTGCATACAATGAGCAGTTCTTC. The chain joins TRBV9 to TRBJ2-1; possibly TRBD2 for D (6 bases). CDR3 length equals 14 residues. Looked up from germline, CDR1 is SGDLS and CDR2 is YYNGEE. Trimming cost V 5 bases and J 4 bases, with 13 bases left between them.

V usage is TRBV5-6 and J usage is TRBJ1-3; 7 nucleotides line up with TRBD1. Germline trimming cut 4 bases from V and 7 bases from J; bases unmatched to any gene: 5. The length of the CDR3 is 13 residues. Germline V CDR1 and CDR2: SGHDT, YYEEEE. The CDR3 region is CASSIGQVNTIYF. The CDR3 DNA follows: TGTGCCAGCAGCATAGGACAGGTCAACACCATATATTTT.

This chain joins TRBV19 and TRBJ1-4, with D perhaps TRBD1 (6 bases). Trimming shortened V by 5 bases and J by 2 bases, and 9 bases separated the two germline ends. CDR1 is LNHDA, CDR2 SQIVND, per germline (reference sequence). The CDR3 spans 14 residues. Here the CDR3 reads CASSPQGTNEKLFF. The DNA of the CDR3 is TGTGCCAGTAGTCCACAGGGCACTAATGAAAAACTGTTTTTT.

This clone occurred a few times. The sample carries other DNA sequences with the same CDR3. CDR3 residues: CASSLTGYEQYF. The CDR3 nucleotides read TGTGCCAGCAGCCTTACAGGGTACGAGCAGTACTTC. The gene calls are TRBV5-4 and TRBJ2-7; weak D call: TRBD1 (6 bases). Germline V gene lookup returns CDR1 SGHNT and CDR2 YYREEE (reference sequence). The V gene lost 4 bases and the J gene lost 4 bases, with 9 bases spanning the gap. This CDR3 is 12 amino acids long. The full variable domain, with the rest looked up from reference TRBV5-4 and TRBJ2-7, is ETGVTQSPTHLIKTRGQQVTLRCSSQSGHNTVSWYQQALGQGPQFIFQYYREEENGRGNFPPRFSGLQFPNYSSELNVNALELDDSALYLCASSLTGYEQYFGPGTRLTVT.

The genes are TRBV6-2 or TRBV6-3 and TRBJ2-7; tentative D call: TRBD2 (5 bases). This CDR3 has 17 amino acids. Looked up from germline, CDR1 is MNHEY and CDR2 is SVGEGT. The germline V and J ends were trimmed by 2 bases and 9 bases, with 26 bases remaining between them. The CDR3 region has the DNA TGTGCCAGCAGTTACCCCCCGGTGGACTTCGGACCTACTGGGCAGTACTTC. It is translated as CASSYPPVDFGPTGQYF.

V usage is TRBV27 and J usage is TRBJ2-7; the match to TRBD2 covers 10 bases. J was trimmed by 2 bases and V by 4 bases; bases with no gene match: 5. This CDR3 has 15 residues. Germline V lookup: CDR1 MNHEY, CDR2 SMNVEV (reference sequence). The DNA of the CDR3 is TGTGCCAGCAGTTCCCTACTAGCGGGACCCTACGAGCAGTACTTC. Protein product: CASSSLLAGPYEQYF.

This clone was observed many times. The V gene is TRBV28, the J gene TRBJ1-1; no reliable D call. CDR1 and CDR2 (germline): MDHEN, SYDVKM. This CDR3 is 11 amino acids long. V lost 6 bases, J lost 5 bases, and 7 bases lay in between. The CDR3 DNA follows: TGTGCCAGCAGATATTTTACTGAAGCTTTCTTT. Protein product: CASRYFTEAFF. Drawing the rest from reference TRBV28 and TRBJ1-1, the complete variable domain is DVKVTQSSRYLVKRTGEKVFLECVQDMDHENMFWYRQDPGLGLRLIYFSYDVKMKEKGDIPEGYSVSREKKERFSLILESASTNQTSMYLCASRYFTEAFFGQGTRLTVV.

The chain is built from TRBV5-6 and TRBJ1-2; no clear D. V was cut by 1 base and J by 2 bases, with 6 bases left in between. This CDR3 region has 13 residues. Per germline, CDR1 SGHDT and CDR2 YYEEEE. The CDR3 DNA is TGTGCCAGCAGCTTGAACAGAAACTATGGCTACACCTTC. It encodes CASSLNRNYGYTF.